These 20 T cell receptor beta chains came from one sample sequenced in a study of T cell repertoires in cytomegalovirus infection. These TCRs' antigens remain unknown. MiXCR, applied by TCRdb to the reads, yields one record per CDR3 protein. This sample has hundreds of thousands of distinct CDR3 sequences, with about two fifths found just once. Specimen: cultured PBMCs, collected from culture after CMV antigen stimulation. Every receptor here comes from a human donor in good health (CMV status not recorded). Some clones in this sample may be carry-over from other donors' samples.

The chain links TRBV7-2 to TRBJ1-3, with D perhaps matching TRBD1 (5 bases). In germline, CDR1 is SGHTA, CDR2 FQGNSA. Trimming pared 3 bases from V and 10 bases from J, leaving 10 bases between. The CDR3 is 12 amino acids. The CDR3 sequence: CASSLGRGTIYF. CDR3 sequence (DNA): TGTGCCAGCAGCTTGGGACGAGGGACCATATATTTT.

The V call is TRBV12-3 or TRBV12-4, the J call TRBJ2-2; D is undetermined. The V end was cut by 1 base, the J end by 6 bases, with 12 bases between. The CDR3 length is 15 residues. The CDR3 reads CASSLEIWEAGELFF. For the CDR3, the DNA is TGTGCCAGCAGTTTAGAGATTTGGGAAGCCGGGGAGCTGTTTTTT.

This chain joins TRBV7-3 and TRBJ1-6; weak D call: TRBD1 (6 bases). This CDR3 has 15 residues. V was clipped by 4 bases and J by 10 bases, with 17 bases between them. Germline V CDR1 and CDR2: SGHTA, FQGTGA. CDR3 loop: CASSSRPSRGSPLHF. The CDR3 nucleotides read TGTGCCAGCAGCTCCCGCCCATCCAGGGGATCACCCCTCCACTTT. The whole variable domain, filled in from reference TRBV7-3 and TRBJ1-6, reads GAGVSQTPSNKVTEKGKYVELRCDPISGHTALYWYRQSLGQGPEFLIYFQGTGAADDSGLPNDRFFAVRPEGSVSTLKIQRTERGDSAVYLCASSSRPSRGSPLHFGNGTRLTVT.

This clonotype was seen many times. This rearrangement joins TRBV7-2 to TRBJ2-5, with D perhaps TRBD1 (5 bases). CDR3 length equals 16 residues. V gave up 3 bases and J gave up 1 base, with 15 bases separating them. Germline values: CDR1 SGHTA, CDR2 FQGNSA. CDR3 nucleotides: TGTGCCAGCAGCTTGCAGGGCAGGGAATTCCAAGAGACCCAGTACTTC. Its protein product is CASSLQGREFQETQYF.

This rearrangement joins TRBV6-8 to TRBJ2-1; tentative D call: TRBD2 (6 bases). The V end lost 5 bases, the J end lost 3 bases, and 11 bases lay between the germline ends. The CDR3 runs to 14 residues. From germline, CDR1 is MNHGY and CDR2 SAAAGT. The CDR3 spells CASSRGIFYNEQFF. As DNA, the CDR3 is TGTGCCAGCAGTCGCGGGATCTTCTACAATGAGCAGTTCTTC.

The sample holds a few counts of this clonotype. The V and J genes are TRBV4-1 and TRBJ2-5, with D possibly TRBD2 on 6 matching bases. The germline V gene has CDR1 MGHRA and CDR2 YSYEKL. Trimming took off 2 bases at V and 2 bases at J, with 12 bases between the two ends. CDR3 length: 15 residues. CDR3 sequence reads: CASSQRRGRQETQYF. The CDR3 bases are TGCGCCAGCAGCCAACGCCGGGGGAGGCAAGAGACCCAGTACTTC.

The chain combines TRBV6-8 with TRBJ2-5; no clear D gene. The CDR3 contains 14 residues. The germline gives CDR1 MNHGY, CDR2 SAAAGT. V was clipped by 6 bases and J by 7 bases, with 18 bases between them. The CDR3 DNA follows: TGTGCCAGCAGAGGACCCGGATCAAAGAGGACCCAGTACTTC. It yields the protein CASRGPGSKRTQYF.

This clonotype was seen a handful of times. V usage is TRBV11-2 and J usage is TRBJ2-3; no reliable D call. Trimming removed 1 base at V and 3 bases at J, with 8 bases between. The CDR3 is 14 amino acids. CDR1 and CDR2 (germline): SGHAT, FQNNGV. For the CDR3, the DNA is TGTGCCAGCAGCTTAGTATTGGGGACAGATACGCAGTATTTT. Its protein is CASSLVLGTDTQYF.

V and J are TRBV4-1 and TRBJ1-1; D not resolved. Trimming shortened V by 3 bases and J by 3 bases, and 11 bases separated the two germline ends. Germline CDR1 and CDR2: MGHRA and YSYEKL. This CDR3 has 14 amino acids. CDR3 amino acids: CASSQLPPDTEAFF. The CDR3 bases are TGCGCCAGCAGCCAGCTTCCCCCGGACACTGAAGCTTTCTTT.

The chain has TRBV6-2 or TRBV6-3 and TRBJ2-4; no definite D call. The CDR3 is made up of 16 amino acids. The germline V gene has CDR1 MNHEY and CDR2 SVGEGT. V was pared by 6 bases and J by 5 bases, with 20 bases between. CDR3 sequence reads: CASSPVDGLGENIQYF. DNA for the CDR3: TGTGCCAGCAGCCCCGTCGACGGGCTGGGTGAAAACATTCAGTACTTC.

The V call is TRBV12-3 or TRBV12-4, the J call TRBJ2-5; 12 bases agree with TRBD2. V was clipped by 2 bases and J by 3 bases; unmatched bases: 1. The CDR3 totals 15 residues. DNA of the CDR3: TGTGCCAGCAGTTTAAGACTAGCGGGAGAAGAGACCCAGTACTTC. It encodes CASSLRLAGEETQYF.

This chain links TRBV2 with TRBJ1-1; D unresolved. Deletions cut 4 bases from V and 2 bases from J, with 14 bases between. Germline values: CDR1 SNHLY, CDR2 FYNNEI. The CDR3 runs to 15 residues. The CDR3 nucleotides read TGTGCCAGCAGTGCAACCGAGGCGGGTAACACTGAAGCTTTCTTT. Amino acids: CASSATEAGNTEAFF. Looking up the rest from reference TRBV2 and TRBJ1-1 gives the full variable domain: EPEVTQTPSHQVTQMGQEVILRCVPISNHLYFYWYRQILGQKVEFLVSFYNNEISEKSEIFDDQFSVERPDGSNFTLKIRSTKLEDSAMYFCASSATEAGNTEAFFGQGTRLTVV.

The rearrangement uses TRBV7-2 and TRBJ2-7; maybe TRBD2 (6 bases). Trimming removed 8 bases from V and 4 bases from J, with 12 bases in between. This CDR3 comprises 12 residues. Germline loops: CDR1 SGHTA, CDR2 FQGNSA. CDR3 nucleotides: TGTGCCAGCTCCGGAGGGATGTACGAGCAGTACTTC. Protein sequence: CASSGGMYEQYF.

Turning to this clonotype: This could be a read error, since a much larger clone is one nucleotide away. The chain combines TRBV7-2 with TRBJ2-1; the D gene could be TRBD1 or TRBD2 (5 bases each). Germline V lookup: CDR1 SGHTA, CDR2 FQGNSA. V lost 1 base to trimming and J lost 0 bases, with 13 bases between them. The CDR3 extends over 17 amino acids. CDR3 in amino acids: CASSLGLGVSSYNEQFF. CDR3 nucleotide sequence: TGTGCCAGCAGCTTAGGGCTGGGGGTTAGCTCCTACAATGAGCAGTTCTTC.

The V call is TRBV7-8, the J call TRBJ2-4; a weak D match, TRBD2 (6 bases). Germline CDR1 SGHVS, CDR2 FQNEAQ. The ends were cut back, 4 bases at V and 3 bases at J, with 13 bases in the middle. The CDR3 sequence is 15 residues long. CDR3 residues: CASSSPGVFKNIQYF. The CDR3 DNA reads as TGTGCCAGCAGCTCCCCGGGGGTGTTCAAAAACATTCAGTACTTC.

The chain recombines TRBV20-1 with TRBJ2-1, with 9 positions matching TRBD2. V shed 3 bases and J 9 bases; nucleotides not matched to a gene: 12. From germline, CDR1 is DFQATT and CDR2 SNEGSKA (reference sequence). The length of the CDR3 is 15 residues. This chain's CDR3 is CSASPVAGVRGEQFF. The CDR3 DNA reads TGCAGTGCTAGTCCAGTAGCGGGAGTGAGGGGTGAGCAGTTCTTC.

V and J are TRBV7-2 and TRBJ2-3; the match to TRBD2 covers 7 bases. J lost 1 base, V lost 1 base, and 2 bases had no gene match. The CDR3 has 15 amino acids. CDR1 and CDR2 from the germline V gene are SGHTA and FQGNSA. This CDR3 is CASSLGGSRTDTQYF. CDR3 DNA sequence: TGTGCCAGCAGCTTAGGCGGGAGTCGCACAGATACGCAGTATTTT.

V is TRBV5-5 and J is TRBJ2-2; no reliable D call. The CDR3 is made up of 13 amino acids. From germline, CDR1 is SGHKS and CDR2 YYEKEE (reference sequence). Trimming stripped 0 bases from V and 4 bases from J, with 4 bases between. The CDR3 is CASSLAFTGELFF. DNA for the CDR3: TGTGCCAGCAGCTTGGCGTTCACCGGGGAGCTGTTTTTT.

The genes are TRBV20-1 and TRBJ2-3; TRBD2 matches at 8 bases. The CDR3 covers 15 residues. Germline CDR1 DFQATT, CDR2 SNEGSKA (reference sequence). V lost 3 bases, J lost 4 bases, and 9 bases stayed unmatched. The CDR3 coding sequence is TGCAGTGCTAGCCTAGCGGGTCGTCATCCAGATACGCAGTATTTT. Protein sequence: CSASLAGRHPDTQYF.

This chain joins TRBV20-1 and TRBJ2-2; no definite D call. Germline lookup yields CDR1 DFQATT and CDR2 SNEGSKA (reference sequence). Deletions cut 5 bases from V and 0 bases from J, with 7 bases between. The CDR3 is 13 residues long. CDR3 residues: CSARTANTGELFF. CDR3 nucleotide sequence: TGCAGTGCTCGGACCGCGAACACCGGGGAGCTGTTTTTT.